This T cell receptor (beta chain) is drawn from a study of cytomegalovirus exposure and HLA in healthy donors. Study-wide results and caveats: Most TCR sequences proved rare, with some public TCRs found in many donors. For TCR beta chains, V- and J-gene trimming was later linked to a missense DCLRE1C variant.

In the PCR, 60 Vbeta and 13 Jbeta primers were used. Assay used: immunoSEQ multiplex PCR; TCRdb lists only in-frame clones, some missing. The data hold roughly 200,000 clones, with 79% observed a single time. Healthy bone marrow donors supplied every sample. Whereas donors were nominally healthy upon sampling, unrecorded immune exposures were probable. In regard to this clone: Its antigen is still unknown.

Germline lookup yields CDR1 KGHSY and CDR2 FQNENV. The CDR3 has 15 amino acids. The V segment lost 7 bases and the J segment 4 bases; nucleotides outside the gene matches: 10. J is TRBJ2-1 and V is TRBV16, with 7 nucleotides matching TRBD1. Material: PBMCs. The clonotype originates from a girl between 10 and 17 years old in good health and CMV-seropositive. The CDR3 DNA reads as TGTGCCAGCAAAAAACCCGGGACAGAATACAATGAGCAGTTCTTC. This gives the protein CASKKPGTEYNEQFF.